Given below is one T cell receptor beta chain in context. Its antigen remains undetermined. No much larger clone exists at a distance of one base, and base qualities are not known. Whole blood was collected in K2EDTA tubes by collaborating institutions according to the institutions' own protocols. For TCRbeta analysis, collaborators shipped samples as frozen whole blood, isolated PBMCs, or DNA extracted from either of those sample types. TCRbeta CDR3 regions were amplified from genomic DNA using the immunoSEQ Assay, a bias-controlled multiplex PCR. Processing in the source paper ran as follows. Nucleated cell counts per sample were estimated from amplification of reference gene primers within the assay. Sequence reads were collapsed and filtered to measure the absolute abundance of every unique TCRbeta CDR3 rearrangement. For each sample, productive Simpson clonality was calculated as the square root of Simpson's diversity index across productive rearrangements. TCRdb stores this immuneACCESS table with in-frame sequences only. Part of the clones is absent; in the studies checked, under half of the shortfall reflects unresolved V genes, and no reason is known for the rest. V, J and clone size were drawn from that table, and D and trimming were deduced from the DNA. The sample records about 55,000 clones, approximately 84% of which are singletons. The top ten constitute roughly 15% of the sample.

The CDR3 starts with the cysteine, ends with the phenylalanine, and has 15 residues. The only DNA kept is the CDR3, 45 bases in frame from the first base. In the germline V gene, CDR1 corresponds to LGHNA and CDR2 to YNFKEQ. V and J are truncated by 0 bases and 8 bases respectively, leaving an intervening sequence of 11 bases. The data derive from a study of blood T cell repertoires in COVID-19 (TCRdb year 2020). At the level of the whole study: The collaborator samples originated in the United States, Italy and Spain and spanned the acute and convalescent phases of COVID-19. The material from the prospective study consisted of cDNA or gDNA derived from T cells, B-cell-depleted T cells, or PBMCs. Subjects who had been exposed to COVID-19, were actively infected with it, or had recovered from it provided the deeply sampled blood TCRbeta repertoires that made up the dataset. Where HLA class I and class II types were available, the types were taken from metadata supplied by the sample provider, not from assay-based typing. Sample metadata almost always included a de-identified subject ID, COVID-19 status, age in years and sex. Samples came from the ongoing ImmuneRACE study (first 160 participants) plus 1,254 subjects from 6 global collaborators. A freely available public database, intended as a resource for researchers studying the immune response to SARS-CoV-2, is where the repertoires were released. On the study overall, not on this receptor specifically: The quantity of clinical and demographic metadata differed by source and by participant and was supplied without curation.

What was sequenced was peripheral blood. This receptor was identified in a human donor with active COVID-19. The donor label of this sample is uncertain. The rearranged segments are TRBV4-2 and TRBJ1-6, with the D gene not clear enough to name. CDR3 sequence: CASSQDTGRDSPLHF. The DNA sequence is given as TGTGCCAGCAGCCAAGATACTGGGCGGGATTCACCCCTCCACTTT.